One and the same sample provided the 26 T cell receptor beta chains below, sequenced in a study of cytomegalovirus exposure and HLA in healthy donors. The PCR used 60 Vbeta and 13 Jbeta primers. The method was immunoSEQ multiplex PCR; TCRdb's version includes in-frame clones alone and lacks a portion of them. The sample carries roughly 170,000 clones, about 80% recorded once. The sequencing sample was made of PBMCs. These receptors originate from a man aged 30 to 45 in good health and CMV-seropositive.

J is TRBJ2-3 and V is TRBV7-2; 9 bases match TRBD2. This CDR3 is 17 amino acids long. The ends lost 1 base at V and 2 bases at J; junction bases unmatched: 7. Germline V gene lookup returns CDR1 SGHTA and CDR2 FQGNSA. The CDR3 nucleotides read TGTGCCAGCAGCTTAGGAGGTAGCGGGGGTCCCACAGATACGCAGTATTTT. Its protein product is CASSLGGSGGPTDTQYF. Full variable domain (remainder filled in from reference TRBV7-2 and TRBJ2-3): GAGVSQSPSNKVTEKGKDVELRCDPISGHTALYWYRQSLGQGLEFLIYFQGNSAPDKSGLPSDRFSAERTGGSVSTLTIQRTQQEDSAVYLCASSLGGSGGPTDTQYFGPGTRLTVL.

The J gene is TRBJ2-2, the V gene TRBV11-2, with D tentatively TRBD2 (5 bases). From germline, CDR1 is SGHAT and CDR2 FQNNGV. The ends were cut back, 2 bases at V and 6 bases at J, with 16 bases in the middle. CDR3 length: 16 residues. This CDR3 reads CASSLLLDPGAGELFF. In DNA form, the CDR3 reads TGTGCCAGCAGCTTACTTCTAGACCCCGGGGCCGGGGAGCTGTTTTTT.

This clone was seen a single time. The chain carries TRBV6-1 and TRBJ2-1; 11 bases align to TRBD2. V shed 4 bases, J shed 4 bases, and the junction held 3 bases outside the gene matches. Germline CDR1 is MNHNS and CDR2 is SASEGT. The CDR3 sequence is 15 residues long. The CDR3 region has the DNA TGTGCCAGCAGTGTTTCTAGCGGGGGGTACAATGAGCAGTTCTTC. This codes for CASSVSSGGYNEQFF.

The chain recombines TRBV6-1 with TRBJ1-1; D gene uncertain. Trimming stripped 2 bases from V and 8 bases from J, with 15 bases between. This CDR3 is built from 14 residues. The V gene's germline CDR1 is MNHNS and CDR2 SASEGT. The CDR3: CASSENFPGREAFF. CDR3 nucleotide sequence: TGTGCCAGCAGTGAAAATTTCCCGGGTAGGGAAGCTTTCTTT.

The chain joins TRBV19 to TRBJ2-5; 10 positions match TRBD2. V trimming: 6 bases; J trimming: 5 bases; junction bases outside the gene matches: 3. Per the germline V gene, CDR1 is LNHDA and CDR2 is SQIVND (reference sequence). The CDR3 is 13 residues long. As DNA, the CDR3 is TGTGCCAGTAGCCTAGCGGGGGATGAGACCCAGTACTTC. Protein product: CASSLAGDETQYF.

The chain employs TRBV19 and TRBJ1-3, with D possibly matching TRBD1 (6 bases). Trimming removed 5 bases at V and 2 bases at J, with 19 bases between. The germline V gene has CDR1 LNHDA and CDR2 SQIVND (reference sequence). CDR3 length equals 17 residues. The CDR3, as DNA: TGTGCCAGTAGTGTCACCGGGACACCCGCTACTGGAAACACCATATATTTT. Amino acids: CASSVTGTPATGNTIYF.

The rearrangement uses TRBV25-1 and TRBJ1-1; a possible D gene is TRBD1 (6 bases). This CDR3 contains 11 residues. Trimming removed 6 bases at V and 4 bases at J, with 6 bases between. CDR1 and CDR2 from the germline V gene are MGHDK and SYGVNS. The CDR3 protein is CASRQGTEAFF. The DNA for the CDR3 is TGTGCCAGCAGACAGGGCACTGAAGCTTTCTTT.

The V gene is TRBV29-1, the J gene TRBJ1-1, with D perhaps TRBD1 (6 bases). Trimming removed 6 bases at V and 1 base at J, with 18 bases between. The germline gives CDR1 SQVTM, CDR2 ANQGSEA. The CDR3 spans 15 residues. CDR3 residues: CSVSQGPGTNTEAFF. The CDR3 bases are TGCAGCGTCTCACAGGGCCCCGGGACGAACACTGAAGCTTTCTTT.

The rearrangement links TRBV28 to TRBJ2-5; 7 bases fit TRBD2. The V gene's germline CDR1 is MDHEN and CDR2 SYDVKM. V lost 10 bases, J lost 7 bases, and 6 bases stayed unmatched. The CDR3 is made up of 11 amino acids. As DNA, the CDR3 is TGTGCCACCTCAGGGAGGGGGACCCAGTACTTC. The encoded protein is CATSGRGTQYF.

The rearrangement links TRBV15 to TRBJ2-7; D remains ambiguous. Germline V CDR1 and CDR2: LNHNV, YYDKDF (reference sequence). The CDR3 runs to 15 residues. V was pared by 0 bases and J by 3 bases, with 12 bases between. The CDR3 region is CATSRDMSGYYEQYF. The CDR3 DNA is TGTGCCACCAGCAGAGATATGTCAGGATACTACGAGCAGTACTTC.

V gene TRBV5-1 combines with J gene TRBJ2-2, with TRBD2 identical over 9 bases. The CDR3 totals 17 residues. Losses at the gene ends were 2 bases for V and 6 bases for J; bases not matched to a gene: 11. Germline CDR1 is SGHRS and CDR2 is YFSETQ. The CDR3 here is CASSFSGRPPGAGELFF. In DNA form, the CDR3 reads TGCGCCAGCAGCTTCAGCGGGAGGCCCCCGGGCGCCGGGGAGCTGTTTTTT. The full variable domain, in which reference TRBV5-1 and TRBJ2-2 provide the parts outside the CDR3, is KAGVTQTPRYLIKTRGQQVTLSCSPISGHRSVSWYQQTPGQGLQFLFEYFSETQRNKGNFPGRFSGRQFSNSRSEMNVSTLELGDSALYLCASSFSGRPPGAGELFFGEGSRLTVL.

Concerning this clone: Additional DNA sequences in this sample encode the identical CDR3. The chain employs TRBV5-1 and TRBJ2-3; possible D gene TRBD1, 6 bases. The CDR3 is 14 amino acids. Germline values: CDR1 SGHRS, CDR2 YFSETQ. Trimming removed 2 bases at V and 0 bases at J, with 7 bases between. CDR3: CASSLGQSTDTQYF. The CDR3 region has the DNA TGCGCCAGCAGCTTAGGACAGAGCACAGATACGCAGTATTTT.

This clone was observed a handful of times. V gene TRBV5-4 combines with J gene TRBJ2-2; D may be TRBD2 (6 bases). CDR1 and CDR2 from the germline V gene are SGHNT and YYREEE (reference sequence). The V end lost 3 bases, the J end lost 7 bases, and 19 bases lay between the germline ends. CDR3 length: 16 residues. The DNA for the CDR3 is TGTGCCAGCAGCTCACTACCGGGAGTCGGTAACGGGGAGCTGTTTTTT. This codes for CASSSLPGVGNGELFF.

This clone was picked up a small number of times. This chain links TRBV19 with TRBJ2-5, with D maybe TRBD2 (5 bases). Per the germline V gene, CDR1 is LNHDA and CDR2 is SQIVND (reference sequence). V was cut by 6 bases and J by 5 bases, with 7 bases left in between. This CDR3 spans 11 amino acids. As DNA, the CDR3 is TGTGCCAGTAGGCGCGGGGAGACCCAGTACTTC. It specifies CASRRGETQYF.

The V and J genes are TRBV7-9 and TRBJ1-4; no clear D gene. V was clipped by 9 bases and J by 3 bases, with 14 bases between them. Germline lookup yields CDR1 SEHNR and CDR2 FQNEAQ (reference sequence). This CDR3 has 14 residues. The CDR3 DNA sequence: TGTGCCAGTAGGTCCGGGGAGGCTAATGAAAAACTGTTTTTT. This gives the protein CASRSGEANEKLFF.

The chain has TRBV9 and TRBJ2-1; a weak D match, TRBD2 (10 bases). Germline CDR1 SGDLS, CDR2 YYNGEE. The CDR3 has 18 amino acids. V was pared by 0 bases and J by 4 bases, with 20 bases between. CDR3 amino acids: CASSVDRGPGLAYNEQFF. CDR3 bases: TGTGCCAGCAGCGTAGACAGGGGGCCGGGACTAGCGTACAATGAGCAGTTCTTC.

The CDR3 DNA sequence: TGCGCCAGCAGCTTGGATGTCTTTACTAACACCGGGGAGCTGTTTTTT. Its protein is CASSLDVFTNTGELFF. The chain has TRBV5-1 and TRBJ2-2, with D unclear. CDR3 length: 16 amino acids. Germline V gene lookup returns CDR1 SGHRS and CDR2 YFSETQ. The ends were cut back, 0 bases at V and 2 bases at J, with 11 bases in the middle.

This chain joins TRBV5-1 and TRBJ2-3; TRBD2 might be the D (6 bases). CDR1 SGHRS and CDR2 YFSETQ come from the germline V gene. The CDR3 is 15 residues long. V lost 0 bases and J lost 0, with 8 bases in between. Here the CDR3 DNA reads TGCGCCAGCAGCTTGGGGGGAGGAAGCACAGATACGCAGTATTTT. Encoded protein: CASSLGGGSTDTQYF.

CDR3 DNA: TGTGCCAGCAGTCTGAGGGGAGGGGGTGTTAGCAATCAGCCCCAGCATTTT. Its protein product is CASSLRGGGVSNQPQHF. V gene TRBV27 combines with J gene TRBJ1-5; D perhaps matches TRBD1 (6 bases). V was cut by 5 bases and J by 0 bases, with 17 bases left in between. This CDR3 has 17 amino acids. CDR1 and CDR2 from the germline V gene are MNHEY and SMNVEV (reference sequence).

V usage is TRBV25-1 and J usage is TRBJ1-2; perhaps TRBD1 as D (5 bases). The CDR3 runs 17 residues. Trimming left V 2 bases short and J 6 bases short, with 22 bases between. CDR1 MGHDK and CDR2 SYGVNS come from the germline V gene. CDR3 in amino acids: CASSEPLSQPGGDGYTF. CDR3 nucleotide sequence: TGTGCCAGCAGTGAACCCCTCAGTCAACCCGGAGGGGATGGCTACACCTTC.

The chain uses TRBV7-9 and TRBJ1-1; a weak D match, TRBD1 (5 bases). The V gene lost 2 bases and the J gene lost 4 bases, with 14 bases spanning the gap. Germline lookup yields CDR1 SEHNR and CDR2 FQNEAQ (reference sequence). CDR3 size: 15 residues. The CDR3 DNA reads TGTGCCAGCAGCTTAAATGGTCAGGGCGGCACTGAAGCTTTCTTT. This codes for CASSLNGQGGTEAFF.

CDR3 bases: TGTGCCAGCAGTGAAGTAACAGGGAACCACGAGCAGTACTTC. This codes for CASSEVTGNHEQYF. The V gene is TRBV6-1, the J gene TRBJ2-5; D is possibly TRBD1 (6 bases). The DNA matches TRBJ2-7 better at its end, which makes the J call doubtful. The CDR3 runs 14 residues. The germline V gene encodes CDR1 MNHNS and CDR2 SASEGT.

The rearrangement links TRBV4-2 to TRBJ2-6, with 7 bases aligning to TRBD1. This CDR3 region has 16 residues. V gave up 2 bases and J gave up 4 bases; unmatched junction bases: 5. Germline V gene lookup returns CDR1 LGHNA and CDR2 YNFKEQ. The CDR3 here is CASSQNRGAGANVLTF. The CDR3 DNA reads as TGTGCCAGCAGCCAAAACAGGGGTGCGGGGGCCAACGTCCTGACTTTC.

The chain combines TRBV12-5 with TRBJ2-1, with D unclear. The ends were cut back, 1 base at V and 4 bases at J, with 23 bases in the middle. CDR3 length equals 19 residues. Germline CDR1 reads LGHNT; CDR2 reads FRNRAP. CDR3 sequence (DNA): TGTGCTAGTGGTTTGGGACTCGGCCGGAACGGCGATAGTTACAATGAGCAGTTCTTC. It yields the protein CASGLGLGRNGDSYNEQFF.

This clone was found once. The genes are TRBV30 and TRBJ2-5; 11 bases match TRBD2. The CDR3 is 16 amino acids. The junction had 7 bases not matched to a gene; V was cut back by 3 bases and J by 1 base. From germline, CDR1 is GTSNPN and CDR2 SVGIG (reference sequence). The CDR3 DNA sequence: TGTGCCTGGAGGCTAGCGGGGGGCCTAATCCAAGAGACCCAGTACTTC. This sequence encodes CAWRLAGGLIQETQYF.

The count of this clone is one. The chain joins TRBV27 to TRBJ2-1; possibly TRBD1 for D (5 bases). Between the trimmed V and J ends, which lost 2 bases and 12 bases, there was a span of 17 bases. The germline V gene has CDR1 MNHEY and CDR2 SMNVEV (reference sequence). The CDR3 contains 14 residues. The CDR3: CASSLNGGRGGQFF. The CDR3 DNA is TGTGCCAGCAGTTTAAACGGCGGTAGGGGTGGGCAGTTCTTC.